Each of the 6 T cell receptor beta chains below was sequenced from the same sample in a study of blood T cell repertoires in COVID-19. Measured with immunoSEQ multiplex PCR; TCRdb has only the in-frame clones, and not every one. In the table there are some 26,000 clones, about 83% of which are singletons. Sequenced material: peripheral blood. The receptors here all came from a human donor in a cohort sampled during active COVID-19.

V usage is TRBV11-3 and J usage is TRBJ2-3, with 7 bases fitting TRBD2. This CDR3 comprises 17 residues. The germline gives CDR1 SGHNT, CDR2 YENEEA. J was trimmed by 0 bases and V by 3 bases; bases with no gene match: 9. CDR3 loop: CASSFTTGGQSTDTQYF. CDR3 bases: TGTGCCAGCAGCTTTACGACGGGAGGACAAAGCACAGATACGCAGTATTTT.

The chain joins TRBV6-5 to TRBJ1-1; no clear D. CDR1 is MNHEY and CDR2 is SVGAGI in the germline V gene. The CDR3 runs to 15 residues. Trimming stripped 0 bases from V and 1 base from J, with 9 bases between. CDR3 sequence: CASSYSTRQNTEAFF. The CDR3 DNA reads TGTGCCAGCAGTTACTCGACAAGACAGAACACTGAAGCTTTCTTT.

This sequence joins TRBV5-6 and TRBJ2-7; possible D gene TRBD1, 6 bases. Trimming cost V 0 bases and J 3 bases, with 10 bases left between them. There are 14 residues in the CDR3. Looked up from germline, CDR1 is SGHDT and CDR2 is YYEEEE. The CDR3 DNA follows: TGTGCCAGCAGCTTGGGTACAGGGAACTACGAGCAGTACTTC. Protein: CASSLGTGNYEQYF.

The chain joins TRBV6-6 to TRBJ2-2; no definite D call. The germline gives CDR1 MNHNY, CDR2 SVGAGI (reference sequence). Trimming removed 7 bases from V and 6 bases from J, with 18 bases in between. The CDR3 has 15 residues. In nucleotides, the CDR3 is TGTGCCAGCACGTTCTCTCCCGAGCTTGCCGGGGAGCTGTTTTTT. Its protein product is CASTFSPELAGELFF.

Only a few counts were recorded for this clone. This chain joins TRBV28 and TRBJ2-5; 7 nucleotides agree with TRBD1. V shed 2 bases and J 2 bases; nucleotides not matched to a gene: 5. The CDR3 has 15 amino acids. Per the germline V gene, CDR1 is MDHEN and CDR2 is SYDVKM. The CDR3 bases are TGTGCCAGCAGTTTAAAACAGGGGTTACAAGAGACCCAGTACTTC. This sequence encodes CASSLKQGLQETQYF.

This rearrangement joins TRBV11-2 to TRBJ2-7, with 9 bases that match TRBD1. The ends lost 7 bases at V and 4 bases at J; junction bases unmatched: 8. Per the germline V gene, CDR1 is SGHAT and CDR2 is FQNNGV. The CDR3 loop spans 14 amino acids. The CDR3 nucleotides are TGTGCCAGCATAAGGACAGGGGCTTGGTACGAGCAGTACTTC. Its protein product is CASIRTGAWYEQYF.